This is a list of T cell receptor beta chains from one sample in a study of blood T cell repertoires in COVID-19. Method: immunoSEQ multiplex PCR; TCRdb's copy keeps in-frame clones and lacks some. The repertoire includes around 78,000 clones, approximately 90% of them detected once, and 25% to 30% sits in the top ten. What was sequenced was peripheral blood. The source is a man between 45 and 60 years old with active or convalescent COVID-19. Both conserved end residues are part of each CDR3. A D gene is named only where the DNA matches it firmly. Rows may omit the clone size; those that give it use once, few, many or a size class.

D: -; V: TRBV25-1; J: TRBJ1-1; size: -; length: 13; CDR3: CASSGGRDTEAFF; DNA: TGTGCCAGCAGCGGAGGTCGGGACACTGAAGCTTTCTTT
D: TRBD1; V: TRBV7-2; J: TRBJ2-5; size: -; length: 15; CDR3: CASSLRGRPQETQYF; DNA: TGTGCCAGCAGCTTAAGGGGGCGCCCCCAAGAGACCCAGTACTTC
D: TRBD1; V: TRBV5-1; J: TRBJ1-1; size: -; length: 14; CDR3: CASSTGTGVTEAFF; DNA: TGCGCCAGCAGCACCGGGACAGGGGTGACTGAAGCTTTCTTT
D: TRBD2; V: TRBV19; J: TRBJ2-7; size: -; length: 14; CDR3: CASSRTSLVYEQYF; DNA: TGTGCCAGTAGTAGGACTAGCTTGGTCTACGAGCAGTACTTC
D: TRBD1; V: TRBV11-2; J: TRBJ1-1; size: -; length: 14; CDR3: CASSLQRDRSLAFF; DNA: TGTGCCAGCAGCTTACAACGGGACAGGTCTCTCGCTTTCTTT
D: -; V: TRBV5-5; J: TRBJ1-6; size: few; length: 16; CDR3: CASSSTGTLYNSPLHF; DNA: TGTGCCAGCAGCTCCACCGGGACTCTGTATAATTCACCCCTCCACTTT
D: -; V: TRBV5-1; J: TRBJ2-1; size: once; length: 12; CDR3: CASTPGGLEQFF; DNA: TGCGCCAGCACCCCAGGAGGCCTTGAGCAGTTCTTC
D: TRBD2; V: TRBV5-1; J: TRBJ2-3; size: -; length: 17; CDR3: CASSLELAGGFTDTQYF; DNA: TGCGCCAGCAGCTTGGAACTAGCGGGGGGGTTCACAGATACGCAGTATTTT
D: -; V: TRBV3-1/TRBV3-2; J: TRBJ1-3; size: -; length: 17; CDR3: CASSQEYLVGSGNTIYF; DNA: TGTGCCAGCAGCCAAGAGTATTTGGTAGGGAGTGGAAACACCATATATTTT
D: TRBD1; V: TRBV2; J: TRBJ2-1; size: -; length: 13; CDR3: CASSADRAGEQFF; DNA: TGTGCCAGCAGCGCGGACAGGGCAGGAGAGCAGTTCTTC
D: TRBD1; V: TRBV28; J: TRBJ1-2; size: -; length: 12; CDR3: CASRTPGGSYTF; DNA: TGTGCCAGCCGGACACCAGGGGGCAGCTACACCTTC
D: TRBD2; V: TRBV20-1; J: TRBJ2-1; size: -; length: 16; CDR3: CSASTGSGSSYNEQFF; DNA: TGCAGTGCTAGTACGGGCAGCGGGAGTTCCTACAATGAGCAGTTCTTC
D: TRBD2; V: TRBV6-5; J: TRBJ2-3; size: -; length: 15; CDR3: CASSPLAGGPDTQYF; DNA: TGTGCCAGCAGCCCACTAGCGGGGGGCCCAGATACGCAGTATTTT
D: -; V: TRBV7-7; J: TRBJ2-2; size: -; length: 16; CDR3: CASSLLGRGVSGELFF; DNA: TGTGCCAGCAGCTTATTGGGCAGGGGCGTTTCCGGGGAGCTGTTTTTT
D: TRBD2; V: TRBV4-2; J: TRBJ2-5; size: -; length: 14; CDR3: CASSQREGQETQYF; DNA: TGTGCCAGCAGCCAACGGGAGGGCCAAGAGACCCAGTACTTC
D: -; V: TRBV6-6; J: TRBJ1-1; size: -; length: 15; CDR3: CASSYSGRSGTEAFF; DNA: TGTGCCAGCAGTTACTCGGGAAGAAGCGGTACTGAAGCTTTCTTT
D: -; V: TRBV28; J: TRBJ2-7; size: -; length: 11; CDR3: CASSRAYEQYF; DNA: TGTGCCAGCAGCAGGGCCTACGAGCAGTACTTC
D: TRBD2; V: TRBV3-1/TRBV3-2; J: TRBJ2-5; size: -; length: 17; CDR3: CASSQVRSGELQETQYF; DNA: TGTGCCAGCAGCCAAGTTCGAAGCGGGGAACTTCAAGAGACCCAGTACTTC